This passage covers 15 T cell receptor beta chains from one sample sequenced in a study of spatial heterogeneity in lung cancer. TCRdb ran MiXCR on the 5' RACE reads and lists one entry per CDR3 protein. In the table there are roughly 15,000 distinct CDR3 sequences, under 20% of which are singletons. Time point denoted: blood at routine non-recurrence follow-up after resection. This material consisted of PBMCs, taken at follow-up. All receptors come from a male donor with early-stage non-small cell lung cancer.

This chain connects TRBV3-1 to TRBJ1-2, with D possibly being TRBD1 (6 bases). V was cut by 7 bases and J by 4 bases, with 16 bases left in between. CDR3 size: 14 residues. CDR1 is LGHDT and CDR2 is YNNKEL in the germline V gene (reference sequence). The CDR3, as DNA: TGTGCCAGCAACCCGACAGGCAACGGCTATGGCTACACCTTC. Translating it yields CASNPTGNGYGYTF.

Points on this clonotype: With a much larger clone just one base away, this may be a read error. The chain recombines TRBV6-6 with TRBJ2-3, with 7 bases fitting TRBD1. The CDR3 runs to 16 residues. CDR1 is MNHNY, CDR2 SVGAGI, per germline (reference sequence). The J segment lost 13 bases and the V segment lost 3 bases, leaving 19 bases of the junction unmatched. The CDR3, as DNA: TGTGCCAGCAGTTATTCGCGACAGGGTTCAACTTCAGGGGAGTATTTT. Protein: CASSYSRQGSTSGEYF.

The chain joins TRBV4-2 to TRBJ1-6; 7 nucleotides line up with TRBD1. The CDR3 consists of 16 residues. Germline V gene lookup returns CDR1 LGHNA and CDR2 YNFKEQ. V gave up 1 base and J gave up 8 bases; unmatched junction bases: 8. The CDR3 spells CASSQGESGGYSPLHF. The CDR3 bases are TGTGCCAGCAGCCAAGGCGAATCAGGGGGGTATTCACCCCTCCACTTT.

V and J are TRBV20-1 and TRBJ2-3; D may correspond to TRBD1 or TRBD2 (6 bases each). The CDR3 runs 13 residues. The germline V gene encodes CDR1 DFQATT and CDR2 SNEGSKA (reference sequence). V was pared by 6 bases and J by 1 base, with 11 bases between. CDR3 in amino acids: CSATGAGTDTQYF. The CDR3 bases are TGCAGTGCCACGGGGGCCGGCACAGATACGCAGTATTTT.

Notes on this clonotype: Compared with germline, one end of the junction differs, possibly owing to a read error. The chain uses TRBV7-8 and TRBJ1-1, with 7 bases aligning to TRBD1. This CDR3 contains 15 residues. The germline gives CDR1 SGHVS, CDR2 FQNEAQ. Here the CDR3 DNA reads TGTGCCAGCAGCGTTGCAGGGGGTGGGTACACTGTAGCTTTCTTT. Translating gives CASSVAGGGYTVAFF.

This clonotype is medium-sized (0.01 to 0.1%) within its sample. This rearrangement joins TRBV29-1 to TRBJ2-6; D is uncertain. The CDR3 has 12 residues. Germline V gene sequence: CDR1 SQVTM, CDR2 ANQGSEA. V lost 6 bases to trimming and J lost 4 bases, with 7 bases between them. The DNA for the CDR3 is TGCAGCGTCGGTCAAGGGGCCAACGTCCTGACTTTC. Amino acid sequence: CSVGQGANVLTF.

The chain recombines TRBV7-3 with TRBJ2-3, with TRBD2 as a possible D gene (6 bases). V lost 5 bases to trimming and J lost 4 bases, with 10 bases between them. The CDR3 contains 13 residues. Germline V CDR1 and CDR2: SGHTA, FQGTGA. The CDR3 sequence: CASSSLAPDTQYF. CDR3 coding DNA: TGTGCCAGCAGCAGCCTAGCGCCAGATACGCAGTATTTT.

The chain combines TRBV7-2 with TRBJ2-2; 11 nucleotides line up with TRBD2. The CDR3 loop spans 15 amino acids. Germline V gene lookup returns CDR1 SGHTA and CDR2 FQGNSA. The J segment lost 10 bases and the V segment lost 2 bases, leaving 6 bases of the junction unmatched. DNA of the CDR3: TGTGCCAGCAGCTTACGACTAGCGGGGAGGGAGGAGCTGTTTTTT. Translated: CASSLRLAGREELFF.

This clonotype came up many times. The rearrangement links TRBV12-3 or TRBV12-4 to TRBJ2-2, with 8 bases identical to TRBD1. J was trimmed by 5 bases and V by 5 bases; bases with no gene match: 7. The CDR3 runs 15 residues. The CDR3 here is CASSRAGGGTGELFF. The CDR3 nucleotides are TGTGCCAGCAGTCGGGCAGGGGGCGGTACCGGGGAGCTGTTTTTT.

The CDR3 sequence is CASSSHGLRGETQYF. Here the CDR3 DNA reads TGTGCCAGCAGCTCGCATGGGCTACGGGGGGAGACCCAGTACTTC. The chain is built from TRBV7-9 and TRBJ2-5; tentatively, D is TRBD2 (6 bases). This CDR3 spans 15 amino acids. V was trimmed by 4 bases and J by 5 bases, leaving 17 bases between them. From germline, CDR1 is SEHNR and CDR2 FQNEAQ (reference sequence).

This clonotype was detected many times. The gene calls are TRBV7-3 and TRBJ1-1; 8 nucleotides align to TRBD1. The ends lost 2 bases at V and 11 bases at J; junction bases unmatched: 7. The CDR3 sequence is 13 residues long. Germline CDR1 reads SGHTA; CDR2 reads FQGTGA. CDR3 sequence (DNA): TGTGCCAGCAGCTTAGCAGGGGGCGCGGACGCTTTCTTT. Protein sequence: CASSLAGGADAFF.

Sample share makes this clonotype medium-sized. The gene calls are TRBV18 and TRBJ2-3, with TRBD2 matching over 9 bases. The CDR3 consists of 16 residues. Germline CDR1 reads KGHSH; CDR2 reads LQKENI. The junction had 8 bases not matched to a gene; V was cut back by 3 bases and J by 4 bases. CDR3 bases: TGTGCCAGCTCACCGTCTTACAGCGGGGGGTCAGATACGCAGTATTTT. Its translation: CASSPSYSGGSDTQYF.

This clonotype was seen more than once but under ten times. The chain links TRBV7-2 to TRBJ1-2; TRBD1 might be the D (5 bases). Germline assignment: CDR1 SGHTA and CDR2 FQGNSA. V shed 5 bases and J shed 6 bases, with 16 bases lying between them. This CDR3 region has 14 residues. This chain's CDR3 is CASSRWGMEDGYTF. The CDR3 region has the DNA TGTGCCAGCAGCCGCTGGGGGATGGAGGATGGCTACACCTTC.

There are many counts of this clonotype. The chain combines TRBV11-2 with TRBJ1-3, with D hard to call. From germline, CDR1 is SGHAT and CDR2 FQNNGV. The CDR3 contains 15 residues. V lost 5 bases and J 7 bases, leaving 18 bases between the germline ends. CDR3 amino acids: CASSPPASPGNTIYF. CDR3 sequence (DNA): TGTGCCAGCAGCCCCCCCGCCAGCCCGGGGAACACCATATATTTT.

This clonotype was seen many times. V is TRBV30 and J is TRBJ2-1; unclear D gene. Germline CDR1 GTSNPN, CDR2 SVGIG (reference sequence). Trimming took 4 bases from V and 3 from J, leaving 7 bases between them. This CDR3 contains 12 residues. DNA of the CDR3: TGTGCCTGGAAGGGCTACTACAATGAGCAGTTCTTC. Its protein is CAWKGYYNEQFF.